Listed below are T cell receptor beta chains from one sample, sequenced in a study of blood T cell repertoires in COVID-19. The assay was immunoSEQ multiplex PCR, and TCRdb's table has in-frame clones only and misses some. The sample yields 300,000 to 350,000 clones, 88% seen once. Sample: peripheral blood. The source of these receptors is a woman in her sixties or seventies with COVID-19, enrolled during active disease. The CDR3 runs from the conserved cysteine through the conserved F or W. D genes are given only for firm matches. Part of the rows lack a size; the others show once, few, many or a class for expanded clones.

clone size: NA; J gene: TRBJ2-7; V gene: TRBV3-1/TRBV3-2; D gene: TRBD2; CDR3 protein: CASSLTGTSSYEQYF; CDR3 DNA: TGTGCCAGCAGCCTCACCGGGACTAGCTCCTACGAGCAGTACTTC
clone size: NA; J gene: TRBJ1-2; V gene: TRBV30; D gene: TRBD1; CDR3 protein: CAWSVLTGEYGYTF; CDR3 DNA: TGTGCCTGGAGTGTACTCACAGGGGAGTATGGCTACACCTTC
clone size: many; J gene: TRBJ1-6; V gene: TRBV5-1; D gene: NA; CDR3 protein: CASQSGLVGSPLHF; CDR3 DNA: TGCGCCAGCCAGTCTGGGCTTGTGGGTTCACCCCTCCACTTT
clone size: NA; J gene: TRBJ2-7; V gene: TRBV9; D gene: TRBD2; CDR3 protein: CASSAGGREGYEQYF; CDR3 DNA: TGTGCCAGCAGCGCAGGAGGGAGGGAAGGTTACGAGCAGTACTTC
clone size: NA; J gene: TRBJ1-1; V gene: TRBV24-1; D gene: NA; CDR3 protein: CATSDSHRARGNGYTEAFF; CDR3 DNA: TGTGCCACCAGTGATTCCCACAGGGCCCGAGGAAATGGTTATACTGAAGCTTTCTTT
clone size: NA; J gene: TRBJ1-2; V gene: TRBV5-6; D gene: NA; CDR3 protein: CASSRDRRGGYF; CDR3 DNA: TGTGCCAGCAGTCGGGATCGTCGGGGAGGGTACTTC
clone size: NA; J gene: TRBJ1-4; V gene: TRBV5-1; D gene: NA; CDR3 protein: CASSLEDSRTELFF; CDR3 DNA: TGCGCCAGCAGCTTGGAGGACAGTCGGACGGAACTGTTTTTT
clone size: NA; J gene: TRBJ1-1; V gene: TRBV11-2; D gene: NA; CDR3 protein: CASSFLPTGNTEAFF; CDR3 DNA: TGTGCCAGCAGCTTTTTACCGACAGGGAACACTGAAGCTTTCTTT
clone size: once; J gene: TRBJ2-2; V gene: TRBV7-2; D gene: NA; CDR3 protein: CASSYAVASTGELFF; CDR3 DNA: TGTGCCAGCAGCTACGCCGTCGCCAGTACGGGGGAGCTGTTTTTT
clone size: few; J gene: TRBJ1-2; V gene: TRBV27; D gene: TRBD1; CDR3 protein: CASRKTGGLFGYGYTF; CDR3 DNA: TGTGCCAGCAGGAAGACAGGGGGATTATTTGGCTATGGCTACACCTTC
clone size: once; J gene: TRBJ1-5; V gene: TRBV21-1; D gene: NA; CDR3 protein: CASSGLVGRGLDSNQPQHF; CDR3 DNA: TGTGCCAGCTCGGGTCTGGTGGGCAGGGGGCTAGATAGCAATCAGCCCCAGCATTTT
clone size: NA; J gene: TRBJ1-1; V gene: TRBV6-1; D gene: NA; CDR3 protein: CASSEWGDTEAFF; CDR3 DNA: TGTGCCAGCAGTGAATGGGGGGACACTGAAGCTTTCTTT
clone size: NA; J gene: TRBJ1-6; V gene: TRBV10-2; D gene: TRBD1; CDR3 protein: CASSGWGQGEYNSPLHF; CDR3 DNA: TGCGCCAGCAGTGGGTGGGGACAGGGGGAATATAATTCACCCCTCCACTTT
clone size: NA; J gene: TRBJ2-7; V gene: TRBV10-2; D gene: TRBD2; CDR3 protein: CASSELAGGSYEQYF; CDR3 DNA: TGCGCCAGCAGTGAATTAGCGGGGGGATCCTACGAGCAGTACTTC
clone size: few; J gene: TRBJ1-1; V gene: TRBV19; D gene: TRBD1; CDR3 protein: CASSRRDRGQHTEAFF; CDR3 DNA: TGTGCCAGTAGCCGCCGGGACAGGGGGCAGCACACTGAAGCTTTCTTT
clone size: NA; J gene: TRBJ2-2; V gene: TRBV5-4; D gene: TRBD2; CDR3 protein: CASSLDRLAGDRGELFF; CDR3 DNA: TGTGCCAGCAGCTTGGATCGACTAGCGGGGGACCGCGGGGAGCTGTTTTTT
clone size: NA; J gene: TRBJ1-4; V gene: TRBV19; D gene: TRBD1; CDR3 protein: CASSSWTGASEKLFF; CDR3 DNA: TGTGCCAGTAGTTCCTGGACAGGGGCGAGTGAAAAACTGTTTTTT
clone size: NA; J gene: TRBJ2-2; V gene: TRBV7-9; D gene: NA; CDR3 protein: CASSLNQGETGELFF; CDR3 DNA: TGTGCCAGCAGCTTAAACCAGGGCGAGACCGGGGAGCTGTTTTTT
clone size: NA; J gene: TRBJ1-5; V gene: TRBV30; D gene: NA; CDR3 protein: CAWSLSGGTPTRPQHF; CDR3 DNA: TGTGCCTGGAGTCTTAGCGGGGGGACCCCCACTCGCCCCCAGCATTTT
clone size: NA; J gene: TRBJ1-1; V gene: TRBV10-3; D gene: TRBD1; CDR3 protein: CAKGQGWGSDTEAFF; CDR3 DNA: TGTGCCAAAGGACAGGGATGGGGGTCGGACACTGAAGCTTTCTTT
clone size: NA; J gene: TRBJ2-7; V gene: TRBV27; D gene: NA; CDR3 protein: CASCRGDRFYEQYF; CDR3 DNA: TGTGCCAGCTGCCGGGGGGACAGGTTCTACGAGCAGTACTTC
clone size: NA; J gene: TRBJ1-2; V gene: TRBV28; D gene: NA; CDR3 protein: CASSHRGLFGTDGYTF; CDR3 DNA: TGTGCCAGCAGTCACCGGGGCCTGTTCGGGACTGATGGCTACACCTTC
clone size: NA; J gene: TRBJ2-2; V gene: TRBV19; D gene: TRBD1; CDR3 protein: CASSLTGGTGELFF; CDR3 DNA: TGTGCCAGTAGTTTGACAGGGGGGACCGGGGAGCTGTTTTTT
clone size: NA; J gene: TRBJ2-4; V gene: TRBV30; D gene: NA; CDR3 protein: CAWSGMGAAKNIQYF; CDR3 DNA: TGTGCCTGGAGTGGGATGGGGGCGGCCAAAAACATTCAGTACTTC
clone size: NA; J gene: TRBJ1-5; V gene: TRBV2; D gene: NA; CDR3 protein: CASGTIDQPQHF; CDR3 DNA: TGTGCCAGCGGTACAATTGATCAGCCCCAGCATTTT
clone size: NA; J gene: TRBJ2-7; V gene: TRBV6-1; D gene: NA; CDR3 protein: CASSGRDGSYEQYF; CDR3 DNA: TGTGCCAGCAGTGGGAGGGACGGCTCCTACGAGCAGTACTTC
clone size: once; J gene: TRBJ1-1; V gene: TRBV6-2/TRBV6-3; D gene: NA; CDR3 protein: CASNPTVNTEAFF; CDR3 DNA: TGTGCCAGCAACCCGACAGTGAACACTGAAGCTTTCTTT
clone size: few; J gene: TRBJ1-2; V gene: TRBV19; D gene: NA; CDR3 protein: CASSMYWTFDGYTF; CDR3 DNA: TGTGCCAGTAGTATGTACTGGACATTCGACGGCTACACCTTC